This T cell receptor (beta chain) was recorded in a study of molecular identifiers for immune sequencing clone quantification. Sorting selected naive CD8 T cells with a CD8+CD4-CCR7+CD45RA+ phenotype. This clonotype was observed a few times. Previously reported methods and listed TCR primers produced the bulk TCR libraries. TCRdb re-called the PCR reads through MiXCR, storing one row per CDR3 protein. The table records about 640,000 distinct CDR3 sequences, 15% to 20% of them present only once. The CDR3 totals 13 residues. Germline V lookup: CDR1 MNHEY, CDR2 SMNVEV (reference sequence). Between the trimmed V and J ends, which lost 4 bases and 6 bases, there was a span of 13 bases.

The origin of this receptor is a human donor in good health. Some libraries in this study had Jurkat cell RNA spiked in. This sequence joins TRBV27 and TRBJ2-7; no firm D call. Sequenced material: naive CD8+ T cells from blood, with Jurkat cell RNA spiked in. Subset reported: FACS-sorted CD8+CD4-CCR7+CD45RA+ naive T cells. CDR3 sequence: CASSYQSSTEQYF. CDR3 DNA: TGTGCCAGCAGTTACCAATCTAGTACCGAGCAGTACTTC.